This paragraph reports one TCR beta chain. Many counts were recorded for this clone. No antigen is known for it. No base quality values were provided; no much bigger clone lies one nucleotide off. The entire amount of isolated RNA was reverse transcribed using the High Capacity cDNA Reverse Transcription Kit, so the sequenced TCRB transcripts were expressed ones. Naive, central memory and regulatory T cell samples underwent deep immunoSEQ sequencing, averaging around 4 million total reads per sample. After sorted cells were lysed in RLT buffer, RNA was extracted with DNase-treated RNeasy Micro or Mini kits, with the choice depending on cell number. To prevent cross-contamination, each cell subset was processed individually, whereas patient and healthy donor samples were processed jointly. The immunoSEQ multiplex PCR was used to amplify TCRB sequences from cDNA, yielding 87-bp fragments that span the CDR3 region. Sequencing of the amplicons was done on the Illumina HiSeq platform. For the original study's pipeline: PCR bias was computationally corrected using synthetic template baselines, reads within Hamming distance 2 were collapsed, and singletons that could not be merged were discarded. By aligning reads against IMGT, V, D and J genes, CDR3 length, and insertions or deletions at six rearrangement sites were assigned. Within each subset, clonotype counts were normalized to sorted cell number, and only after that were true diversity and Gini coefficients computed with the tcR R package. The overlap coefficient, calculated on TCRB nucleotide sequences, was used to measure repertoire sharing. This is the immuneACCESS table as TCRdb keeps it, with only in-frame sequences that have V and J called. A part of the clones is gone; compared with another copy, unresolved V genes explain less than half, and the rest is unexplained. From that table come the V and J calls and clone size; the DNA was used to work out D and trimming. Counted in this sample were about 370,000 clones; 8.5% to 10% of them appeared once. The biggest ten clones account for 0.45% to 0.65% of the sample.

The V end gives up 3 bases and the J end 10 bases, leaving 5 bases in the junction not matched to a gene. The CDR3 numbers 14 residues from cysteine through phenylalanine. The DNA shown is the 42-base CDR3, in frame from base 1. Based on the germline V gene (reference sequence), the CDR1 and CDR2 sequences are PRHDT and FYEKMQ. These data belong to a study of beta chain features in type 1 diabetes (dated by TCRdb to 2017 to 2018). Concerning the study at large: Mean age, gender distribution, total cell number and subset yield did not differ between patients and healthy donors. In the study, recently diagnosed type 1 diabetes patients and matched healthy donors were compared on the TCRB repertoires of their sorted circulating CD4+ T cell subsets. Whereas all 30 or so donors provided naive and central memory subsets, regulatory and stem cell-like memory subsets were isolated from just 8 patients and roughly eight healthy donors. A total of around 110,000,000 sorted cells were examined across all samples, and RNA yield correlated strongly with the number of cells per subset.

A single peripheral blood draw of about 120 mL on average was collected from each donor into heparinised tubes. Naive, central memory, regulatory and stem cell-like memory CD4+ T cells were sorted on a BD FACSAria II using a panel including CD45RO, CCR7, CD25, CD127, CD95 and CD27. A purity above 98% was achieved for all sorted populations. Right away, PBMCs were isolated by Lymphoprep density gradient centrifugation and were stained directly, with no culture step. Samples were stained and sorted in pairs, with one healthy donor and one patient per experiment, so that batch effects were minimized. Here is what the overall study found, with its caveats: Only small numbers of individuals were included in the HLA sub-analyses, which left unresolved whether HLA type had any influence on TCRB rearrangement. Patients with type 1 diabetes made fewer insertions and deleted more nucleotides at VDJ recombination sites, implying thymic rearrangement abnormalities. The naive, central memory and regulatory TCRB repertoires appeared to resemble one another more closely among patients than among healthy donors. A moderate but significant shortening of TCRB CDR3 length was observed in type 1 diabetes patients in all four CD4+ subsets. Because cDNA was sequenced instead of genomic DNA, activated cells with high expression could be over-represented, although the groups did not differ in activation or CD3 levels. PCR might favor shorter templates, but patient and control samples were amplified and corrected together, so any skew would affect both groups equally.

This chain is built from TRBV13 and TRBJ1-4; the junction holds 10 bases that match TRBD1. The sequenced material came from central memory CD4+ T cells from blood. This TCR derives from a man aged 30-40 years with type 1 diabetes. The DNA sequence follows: TGTGCCAGCAGCTTCCGGGACAGGGGAGGAAAACTGTTTTTT. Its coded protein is CASSFRDRGGKLFF. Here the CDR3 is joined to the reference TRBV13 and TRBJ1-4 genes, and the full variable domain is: AAGVIQSPRHLIKEKRETATLKCYPIPRHDTVYWYQQGPGQDPQFLISFYEKMQSDKGSIPDRFSAQQFSDYHSELNMSSLELGDSALYFCASSFRDRGGKLFFGSGTQLSVL.